One sample yielded the 26 T cell receptor beta chains listed below, sequenced in a study of blood T cell repertoires in COVID-19. Sequenced by immunoSEQ multiplex PCR; TCRdb stores in-frame clones only, minus some. This table has some 90,000 clones, 83% appearing once. The sequencing sample was made of peripheral blood. These receptor sequences come from a human donor in a cohort sampled during active COVID-19.

This clone was seen once. The rearrangement uses TRBV2 and TRBJ1-1; 7 bases match TRBD1. This CDR3 is 13 amino acids long. V lost 7 bases, J lost 2 bases, and 4 bases stayed unmatched. Germline V gene sequence: CDR1 SNHLY, CDR2 FYNNEI. CDR3 bases: TGTGCCAGCACCCGACAGGGAAACACTGAAGCTTTCTTT. Amino acids: CASTRQGNTEAFF. Together with reference TRBV2 and TRBJ1-1, the CDR3 gives the full variable domain: EPEVTQTPSHQVTQMGQEVILRCVPISNHLYFYWYRQILGQKVEFLVSFYNNEISEKSEIFDDQFSVERPDGSNFTLKIRSTKLEDSAMYFCASTRQGNTEAFFGQGTRLTVV.

The rearrangement links TRBV7-8 to TRBJ1-2; D unresolved. Germline V gives CDR1 SGHVS, CDR2 FQNEAQ. The V and J ends lost 5 bases and 8 bases respectively, with 15 bases between them. This CDR3 has 13 residues. The CDR3 DNA sequence: TGTGCCAGCAGCCGGCTTGTGCAGGAAGGCTACACCTTC. Translating gives CASSRLVQEGYTF.

This chain joins TRBV11-2 and TRBJ2-2; TRBD1 might be the D (6 bases). Trimming stripped 5 bases from V and 7 bases from J, with 14 bases between. This CDR3 region has 14 residues. Germline-derived CDR1 and CDR2 are SGHAT and FQNNGV. DNA of the CDR3: TGTGCCAGCAGCAGAAACCAAGGGGGCGGGGAGCTGTTTTTT. It yields the protein CASSRNQGGGELFF.

This clone was seen once. The chain employs TRBV6-1 and TRBJ1-2; 8 nucleotides agree with TRBD1. The germline V gene has CDR1 MNHNS and CDR2 SASEGT. The CDR3 is 15 residues long. Unmatched junction bases numbered 4, after V lost 0 bases and J lost 4 bases. Here the CDR3 reads CASSEAYRGGYGYTF. Written as DNA, the CDR3 is TGTGCCAGCAGTGAAGCTTACAGGGGGGGCTATGGCTACACCTTC.

As for this clone: The sample holds other DNA sequences that translate to the same CDR3. The gene calls are TRBV14 and TRBJ2-7, with TRBD1 matching 7 bases. Germline CDR1 reads SGHDN; CDR2 reads FVKESK. This CDR3 comprises 13 residues. The trim removed 4 bases at V and 6 bases at J, leaving 6 bases unmatched. In nucleotides, the CDR3 is TGTGCCAGCAGCCGATACAGGGGATTCGAGCAGTACTTC. Residues: CASSRYRGFEQYF.

The chain has TRBV20-1 and TRBJ1-1; tentatively, D is TRBD1 (5 bases). The CDR3 is 17 amino acids. The V gene's germline CDR1 is DFQATT and CDR2 SNEGSKA (reference sequence). With 3 bases removed from V and 0 bases from J, the gap between germline ends came to 20 bases. CDR3 loop: CSASRNLGDSMNTEAFF. Written as DNA, the CDR3 is TGCAGTGCTAGTCGAAACTTAGGGGACTCGATGAACACTGAAGCTTTCTTT.

In this sample, this clone turned up once. The rearrangement joins TRBV29-1 to TRBJ1-2; D unclear. The V end lost 6 bases, the J end lost 4 bases, and 12 bases lay between the germline ends. The CDR3 covers 12 residues. CDR1 and CDR2 (germline): SQVTM, ANQGSEA. CDR3 protein: CSVDGGLYGYTF. CDR3 nucleotide sequence: TGCAGCGTCGACGGCGGCCTCTATGGCTACACCTTC.

The chain joins TRBV5-1 to TRBJ1-1; 11 nucleotides agree with TRBD1. Germline CDR1 SGHRS, CDR2 YFSETQ. V lost 0 bases and J lost 1; bases outside the gene matches: 8. The CDR3 is 18 residues long. The CDR3 is CASSLGLGTGGSNTEAFF. CDR3 bases: TGCGCCAGCAGCTTGGGCCTTGGGACAGGGGGGTCGAACACTGAAGCTTTCTTT.

This chain links TRBV15 with TRBJ2-7; D unresolved. The CDR3 has 13 amino acids. CDR1 and CDR2 from the germline V gene are LNHNV and YYDKDF (reference sequence). Trimming removed 0 bases at V and 3 bases at J, with 6 bases between. The CDR3 is CATSRDSVYEQYF. In DNA, the CDR3 is TGTGCCACCAGCAGAGATTCCGTCTACGAGCAGTACTTC.

This clone appeared once. The gene calls are TRBV6-4 and TRBJ1-6; D remains unclear. The germline V gene has CDR1 MRHNA and CDR2 SNTAGT. Trimming left V 2 bases short and J 9 bases short, with 5 bases between. CDR3 length equals 12 residues. The CDR3, as DNA: TGTGCCAGCAGTGACAACGGTTCACCCCTCCACTTT. This codes for CASSDNGSPLHF.

The chain couples TRBV6-2 or TRBV6-3 to TRBJ2-7; 9 bases match TRBD1. The CDR3 is 18 residues long. The V gene end was trimmed by 2 bases and the J gene end by 6 bases; junction bases not matched to a gene: 17. From germline, CDR1 is MNHEY and CDR2 SVGEGT. The chain's CDR3 is CASSYPPGQGLSVREQYF. The CDR3 coding sequence is TGTGCCAGCAGTTACCCCCCGGGACAGGGCCTTTCGGTCCGCGAGCAGTACTTC.

The count of this clone is one. The rearrangement uses TRBV6-2 or TRBV6-3 and TRBJ1-1; D perhaps matches TRBD1 (6 bases). Trimming took off 6 bases at V and 2 bases at J, with 13 bases between the two ends. Germline V lookup: CDR1 MNHEY, CDR2 SVGEGT. The CDR3 extends over 14 amino acids. CDR3 region: CASSRTAGNTEAFF. The DNA of the CDR3 is TGTGCCAGCAGCCGGACAGCCGGTAACACTGAAGCTTTCTTT.

The chain couples TRBV6-1 to TRBJ2-7; tentatively, D is TRBD2 (5 bases). Deletions cut 2 bases from V and 5 bases from J, with 10 bases between. The V gene's germline CDR1 is MNHNS and CDR2 SASEGT. The CDR3 is 13 amino acids. Written as DNA, the CDR3 is TGTGCCAGCAGTGAAAGATTGGGAGACGAGCAGTACTTC. Its translation is CASSERLGDEQYF.

This clone came up once. CDR3 in amino acids: CASSYQSRAAYNEQFF. The CDR3 DNA reads as TGTGCCAGCAGTTACCAGAGCAGGGCGGCCTACAATGAGCAGTTCTTC. The chain has TRBV6-5 and TRBJ2-1; TRBD1 might be the D (5 bases). This CDR3 is 16 amino acids long. Germline loops: CDR1 MNHEY, CDR2 SVGAGI. V dropped 2 bases and J dropped 2 bases, with 13 bases sitting between them.

The chain has TRBV11-2 and TRBJ1-3; D gene uncertain. Germline CDR1 and CDR2: SGHAT and FQNNGV. V lost 2 bases, J lost 1 base, and 6 bases lay in between. The CDR3 extends over 14 amino acids. As DNA, the CDR3 is TGTGCCAGCAGCTTACAGTTATCTGGAAACACCATATATTTT. Translation gives CASSLQLSGNTIYF.

The V call is TRBV4-2, the J call TRBJ1-5; possibly TRBD1 for D (6 bases). The V and J ends lost 1 base and 2 bases respectively, with 12 bases between them. Per the germline V gene, CDR1 is LGHNA and CDR2 is YNFKEQ. This CDR3 has 16 amino acids. CDR3 protein: CASSQVGAGGNQPQHF. The DNA of the CDR3 is TGTGCCAGCAGCCAAGTGGGGGCGGGTGGCAATCAGCCCCAGCATTTT.

The V and J genes are TRBV3-1 (or the pseudogene TRBV3-2) and TRBJ2-3; 12 bases are a match to TRBD2. V trimming: 0 bases; J trimming: 2 bases; junction bases outside the gene matches: 18. The CDR3 has 22 amino acids. Germline V CDR1 and CDR2: LGHDT, YNNKEL (reference sequence). The CDR3: CASSQDKPWASGRAYDTDTQYF. The CDR3, as DNA: TGTGCCAGCAGCCAAGATAAACCTTGGGCTAGCGGGAGGGCCTATGACACAGATACGCAGTATTTT.

The chain recombines TRBV5-3 with TRBJ2-3, with D unclear. TRBV5-3 is treated as an ORF (open reading frame) with a function not yet certain. This CDR3 has 14 amino acids. V lost 0 bases, J lost 5 bases, and 10 bases lay in between. CDR3 in amino acids: CARSLDRHIDTQYF. The DNA of the CDR3 is TGTGCCAGAAGCTTGGACCGACACATAGATACGCAGTATTTT.

On this clone itself: One junction end does not reproduce the germline sequence, and a read error may be involved. This chain links TRBV7-7 with TRBJ2-2, with TRBD2 matching over 7 bases. The germline CDR1 and CDR2 sequences are SSHAT and FNYEAQ (reference sequence). The CDR3 is 14 residues long. The CDR3 region is CASSLERGTGELFF. The CDR3 region has the DNA TGTGCTAGCAGCTTAGAGCGGGGCACCGGGGAGCTGTTTTTT.

The chain uses TRBV6-2 or TRBV6-3 and TRBJ2-6; D possibly corresponds to TRBD1 (6 bases). CDR3 length: 14 residues. Germline V lookup: CDR1 MNHEY, CDR2 SVGEGT. V shed 2 bases and J shed 5 bases, with 7 bases lying between them. The CDR3 is CASSYGQWANVLTF. The CDR3 nucleotides read TGTGCCAGCAGTTACGGACAGTGGGCCAACGTCCTGACTTTC.

The gene calls are TRBV9 and TRBJ2-7; D gene unclear. The V gene's germline CDR1 is SGDLS and CDR2 YYNGEE. Trimming removed 0 bases at V and 4 bases at J, with 8 bases between. The CDR3 consists of 13 residues. The CDR3 sequence: CASSVETSYEQYF. Written as DNA, the CDR3 is TGTGCCAGCAGCGTAGAAACCAGTTACGAGCAGTACTTC.

This chain uses TRBV7-9 with TRBJ2-1; 7 nucleotides align to TRBD2. The CDR3 is 13 residues long. V lost 1 base to trimming and J lost 8 bases; unmatched junction nucleotides: 2. Germline V CDR1 and CDR2: SEHNR, FQNEAQ (reference sequence). CDR3 sequence (DNA): TGTGCCAGCAGCTTAGGGCGGGGGTATGAGCAGTTCTTC. It is translated as CASSLGRGYEQFF.

The gene calls are TRBV5-1 and TRBJ2-7; perhaps TRBD1 as D (6 bases). The CDR3 length is 12 residues. The germline gives CDR1 SGHRS, CDR2 YFSETQ. V was clipped by 4 bases and J by 3 bases, with 8 bases between them. The CDR3 DNA reads TGCGCCAGCAGCCCGGACAGCTACGAGCAGTACTTC. Its translation is CASSPDSYEQYF.

The gene calls are TRBV24-1 and TRBJ1-2; 9 nucleotides agree with TRBD1. This CDR3 is built from 17 residues. In germline, CDR1 is KGHDR, CDR2 SFDVKD. Trimming cost V 3 bases and J 5 bases; bases outside gene matches: 12. For the CDR3, the DNA is TGTGCCACCAGTGATGGATCTTGGACAGGGGAACTTTATGGCTACACCTTC. Translated, it gives CATSDGSWTGELYGYTF.

The rearrangement joins TRBV6-6 to TRBJ1-6; 8 nucleotides align to TRBD1. This CDR3 is built from 13 residues. CDR1 and CDR2 from the germline V gene are MNHNY and SVGAGI (reference sequence). V was pared by 6 bases and J by 7 bases, with 2 bases of the junction left unmatched. CDR3 amino acids: CASRTGENSPLHF. The CDR3 DNA sequence: TGTGCCAGCAGGACAGGGGAGAATTCACCCCTCCACTTT.

This chain connects TRBV5-4 to TRBJ2-2; perhaps TRBD2 as D (6 bases). This CDR3 spans 15 amino acids. Per the germline V gene, CDR1 is SGHNT and CDR2 is YYREEE (reference sequence). Trimming removed 4 bases at V and 2 bases at J, with 12 bases between. The CDR3 region is CASSPGLDNTGELFF. CDR3 bases: TGTGCCAGCAGCCCGGGACTGGATAACACCGGGGAGCTGTTTTTT.